This T cell receptor (beta chain) was identified in a study of T cell responses to AZD1222 COVID-19 vaccine (dated by TCRdb to about 2021). About the investigation overall: TCR sequencing was performed for roughly 240 trial participants, of whom 200 to 220 were given two doses of AZD1222 and around 25 were given two doses of MenACWY control vaccine. Enrollment into the trials was organized by age into subgroups of 18-55, 56-69 and 70-plus years, and those subgroups contained approximately 160, 26 and 62 TCR-sequenced participants, respectively.

The CDR3 regions of human TCRbeta chains were analyzed by immunosequencing. The paper's data handling went like this. TCRs in the repertoires were matched against a reference library of SARS-CoV-2-specific TCRs that had been generated with the MIRA antigen-specificity platform. Breadth was defined as the fraction of unique TCRs that were SARS-CoV-2-associated, and depth was defined as the fraction of total T cells that were SARS-CoV-2-associated. Using the MIRA data, each spike-specific TCR was mapped to the spike region that the TCR reacts to and placed in a CD4 or CD8 class. Log10-transformed breadth and depth values were compared by one-way ANOVA with Sidak's multiple comparisons tests. TCRdb obtained this table from immuneACCESS and retained in-frame rearrangements with V and J assigned. These tables miss some clones; where compared with another copy, unresolved V genes account for less than half of the shortfall, and the remainder is unexplained. D and trimming come from the DNA, and the V and J calls and clone size come from that table. The sample has some 150,000 clones on record, approximately 78% of them singletons. The leading ten clones occupy over 4% of the sample.

Per the germline V gene, SGDLS is the CDR1 and YYNGEE is the CDR2. V gives up 0 bases and J gives up 3 bases, and the segment between their germline ends measures 6 bases. Spanning cysteine to phenylalanine, the CDR3 consists of 13 amino acids. The DNA shown is the 39-base CDR3, in frame from base 1. Read against the paper, the sample's time point label means: baseline before first vaccination. What this sample's treatment or condition label stands for: meningococcal conjugate vaccine given as trial control. Vaccinee samples came from UK trials COV001 and COV002, including a single-blind randomized controlled phase 2/3 trial of AZD1222 (ChAdOx1 nCoV-19) in healthy adults. Trial participant PBMC samples were collected at day 0 and day 28 after the second dose for TCRbeta chain sequencing. Broad study findings and their caveats: Participants were mostly white British, with more females than males. The authors suggested clonal diversity may have been underestimated. No day 14 peak-response samples were available, so repertoires were characterized only after the peak T cell response. Epitopes outside the regions mutated in the B.1.351 and B.1.1.7 variants were reportedly recognized by nearly half of the unique spike-specific TCRs. A significant rise in spike-specific TCR breadth and depth was observed after two AZD1222 doses relative to day 0 and relative to MenACWY recipients. The whole spike protein was spanned by vaccine-associated CD4 TCRs, and dominant responses were seen in regions 160-218 and 743-854. In the small 56-69-year group, the increase in depth fell short of significance, most likely because of low power. Conclusions about previously exposed vaccinees are limited, since just a handful of AZD1222 recipients were seropositive for SARS-CoV-2 at baseline.

About this clone: The clone's antigen remains unknown. No clone much larger than this one lies a single base away; base qualities are absent.

The sample was peripheral blood, taken on day 0 of MenACWY control vaccination. This TCR was recovered from an adult in good health. Recombination connected TRBV9 to TRBJ1-1, with the D gene too uncertain to name. In nucleotide form, the sequence is TGTGCCAGCAGCGTAGACGGGGACACTGAAGCTTTCTTT. Protein translation: CASSVDGDTEAFF.